These 14 T cell receptor beta chains came from one sample sequenced in a study of blood T cell repertoires in COVID-19. The assay was immunoSEQ multiplex PCR, and TCRdb's table has in-frame clones only and misses some. In the table there are 170,000 or so clones, just under 80% of which are singletons. Sequences were obtained from peripheral blood. The source of these receptors is a man aged 70-80 years with active or convalescent COVID-19.

The chain has TRBV27 and TRBJ2-7, with 12 nucleotides matching TRBD2. The J segment lost 0 bases and the V segment lost 5 bases, leaving 8 bases of the junction unmatched. Germline CDR1 is MNHEY and CDR2 is SMNVEV (reference sequence). The CDR3 sequence is 17 residues long. The CDR3 region has the DNA TGTGCCAGCAGTCGCAGACTAGCGGGAGTGTTCTCCTACGAGCAGTACTTC. It translates to CASSRRLAGVFSYEQYF.

The rearrangement links TRBV7-9 to TRBJ2-7, with D perhaps TRBD2 (7 bases). The germline V and J ends were trimmed by 5 bases and 6 bases, with 29 bases remaining between them. Per germline, CDR1 SEHNR and CDR2 FQNEAQ (reference sequence). The CDR3 covers 18 residues. This chain's CDR3 is CASSPNWGRGGQTGEQYF. CDR3 nucleotides: TGTGCCAGCAGCCCCAATTGGGGGCGCGGGGGCCAGACAGGCGAGCAGTACTTC.

The chain recombines TRBV11-2 with TRBJ1-3, with TRBD1 as a possible D gene (6 bases). V lost 7 bases and J 2 bases, leaving 9 bases between the germline ends. Germline CDR1 is SGHAT and CDR2 is FQNNGV. The CDR3 runs 13 residues. The chain's CDR3 is CASNRQAGNTIYF. The CDR3 DNA reads TGTGCCAGCAACCGACAGGCTGGAAACACCATATATTTT. Supplemented by reference TRBV11-2 and TRBJ1-3, the full variable domain reads EAGVAQSPRYKIIEKRQSVAFWCNPISGHATLYWYQQILGQGPKLLIQFQNNGVVDDSQLPKDRFSAERLKGVDSTLKIQPAKLEDSAVYLCASNRQAGNTIYFGEGSWLTVV.

V and J are TRBV6-2 or TRBV6-3 and TRBJ1-5, with 9 nucleotides matching TRBD1. The germline gives CDR1 MNHEY, CDR2 SVGEGT. The CDR3 runs 16 residues. V lost 6 bases, J lost 0 bases, and 6 bases stayed unmatched. This CDR3 reads CASSLQGATSNQPQHF. CDR3 bases: TGTGCCAGCAGCCTACAGGGGGCGACTAGCAATCAGCCCCAGCATTTT.

This sequence joins TRBV4-3 and TRBJ1-2; a possible D gene is TRBD1 (5 bases). Germline values: CDR1 LGHNA, CDR2 YSLEER. The length of the CDR3 is 14 residues. Trimming removed 0 bases from V and 8 bases from J, with 13 bases in between. CDR3 nucleotide sequence: TGCGCCAGCAGCCAAGATCGCCAGGGTGGCGGCTACACCTTC. Translation gives CASSQDRQGGGYTF.

The J gene is TRBJ2-5, the V gene TRBV3-1 (or the pseudogene TRBV3-2), with D tentatively TRBD1 (6 bases). Germline lookup yields CDR1 LGHDT and CDR2 YNNKEL (reference sequence). The germline V and J ends were trimmed by 1 base and 2 bases, with 8 bases remaining between them. The CDR3 is 14 residues long. CDR3: CASSQAQGQETQYF. The DNA of the CDR3 is TGTGCCAGCAGCCAAGCCCAGGGGCAAGAGACCCAGTACTTC.

This clone has a count of ten or more. This sequence joins TRBV19 and TRBJ2-3, with 8 bases aligning to TRBD1. Per the germline V gene, CDR1 is LNHDA and CDR2 is SQIVND (reference sequence). After removal of 8 bases from V and 4 bases from J, the junction contained 17 bases not matched to a gene. The CDR3 has 17 amino acids. This chain's CDR3 is CASGSLGQGSSADTQYF. Here the CDR3 DNA reads TGTGCCAGTGGGAGCCTAGGACAGGGCTCCTCTGCAGATACGCAGTATTTT.

The chain employs TRBV30 and TRBJ2-1; 7 positions agree with TRBD2. Germline V gives CDR1 GTSNPN, CDR2 SVGIG (reference sequence). J lost 6 bases, V lost 5 bases, and 16 bases had no gene match. CDR3 length equals 16 residues. CDR3: CAWELGTGLHFNEQFF. In nucleotides, the CDR3 is TGTGCCTGGGAATTAGGAACGGGACTACATTTCAATGAGCAGTTCTTC. Supplemented by reference TRBV30 and TRBJ2-1, the full variable domain reads SQTIHQWPATLVQPVGSPLSLECTVEGTSNPNLYWYRQAAGRGLQLLFYSVGIGQISSEVPQNLSASRPQDRQFILSSKKLLLSDSGFYLCAWELGTGLHFNEQFFGPGTRLTVL.

CDR3 region: CASSLQGDHYEQYF. The CDR3 nucleotides read TGCGCCAGCAGCCTTCAGGGCGACCACTACGAGCAGTACTTC. This chain uses TRBV5-1 with TRBJ2-7, with D tentatively TRBD1 (5 bases). The CDR3 runs to 14 residues. CDR1 SGHRS and CDR2 YFSETQ come from the germline V gene. Trimming left V 4 bases short and J 3 bases short, with 14 bases between.

The V call is TRBV5-4, the J call TRBJ2-3, with 12 nucleotides matching TRBD2. V lost 4 bases and J lost 5; bases outside the gene matches: 20. The CDR3 covers 20 residues. Per germline, CDR1 SGHNT and CDR2 YYREEE (reference sequence). The CDR3 DNA is TGTGCCAGCAGCCCATCCCCAAACCTGCTAGCGGGGGGGCCGGGAGATACGCAGTATTTT. As protein: CASSPSPNLLAGGPGDTQYF.

This sequence joins TRBV19 and TRBJ2-2; D might be TRBD1 (5 bases). This CDR3 is built from 14 residues. Trimming removed 8 bases from V and 0 bases from J, with 10 bases in between. Germline V CDR1 and CDR2: LNHDA, SQIVND (reference sequence). CDR3 sequence (DNA): TGTGCCAGTTCGACAGACGCGAACACCGGGGAGCTGTTTTTT. This codes for CASSTDANTGELFF. The full variable domain, completed using reference TRBV19 and TRBJ2-2, is DGGITQSPKYLFRKEGQNVTLSCEQNLNHDAMYWYRQDPGQGLRLIYYSQIVNDFQKGDIAEGYSVSREKKESFPLTVTSAQKNPTAFYLCASSTDANTGELFFGEGSRLTVL.

The J gene is TRBJ1-2, the V gene TRBV30, with D perhaps TRBD1 (6 bases). The CDR3 is 16 amino acids. The V gene's germline CDR1 is GTSNPN and CDR2 SVGIG (reference sequence). V was pared by 0 bases and J by 2 bases, with 16 bases between. CDR3 in amino acids: CAWSVQMGAHNYGYTF. DNA of the CDR3: TGTGCCTGGAGTGTACAGATGGGGGCCCACAACTATGGCTACACCTTC.

This clone has just a few counts. This sequence joins TRBV18 and TRBJ2-7, with 8 bases identical to TRBD1. Germline V gene data show CDR1 as KGHSH and CDR2 as LQKENI. With 3 bases clipped from V and 6 bases from J, the junction kept 10 bases outside the gene matches. The CDR3 extends over 15 amino acids. The CDR3 sequence is CASSPRGNTGGEQYF. The CDR3 bases are TGTGCCAGCTCACCTCGCGGTAACACAGGGGGCGAGCAGTACTTC.

This chain connects TRBV27 to TRBJ2-7, with 11 bases identical to TRBD2. From germline, CDR1 is MNHEY and CDR2 SMNVEV (reference sequence). CDR3 length equals 15 residues. Trimming removed 3 bases from V and 4 bases from J; junction bases left unmatched: 5. The CDR3 loop is CASSFQASGGYEQYF. CDR3 DNA: TGTGCCAGCAGTTTCCAGGCTAGCGGGGGGTACGAGCAGTACTTC.